A single sample is the source of the 25 T cell receptor beta chains below, sequenced in a study of T cell responses to AZD1222 COVID-19 vaccine. Sequencing was performed with immunoSEQ multiplex PCR; in TCRdb, only in-frame clones are kept and a portion is missing. The table has approximately 67,000 clones, approximately 90% seen once; the top ten hold more than 25%. The sequencing here drew on peripheral blood, taken 28 days after the second AZD1222 dose. The source is an adult who received the AZD1222 COVID-19 vaccine.

The rearrangement uses TRBV9 and TRBJ2-5, with 10 bases aligning to TRBD2. This CDR3 region has 13 residues. V lost 2 bases and J lost 7; bases outside the gene matches: 2. Germline V CDR1 and CDR2: SGDLS, YYNGEE. The CDR3 DNA reads as TGTGCCAGCAGCGTTGAGCGGGAGGGGACCCAGTACTTC. Protein sequence: CASSVEREGTQYF. Supplemented by reference TRBV9 and TRBJ2-5, the full variable domain reads DSGVTQTPKHLITATGQRVTLRCSPRSGDLSVYWYQQSLDQGLQFLIQYYNGEERAKGNILERFSAQQFPDLHSELNLSSLELGDSALYFCASSVEREGTQYFGPGTRLLVL.

This clone occurred once. The chain couples TRBV2 to TRBJ1-5; no firm D call. V dropped 11 bases and J dropped 0 bases, with 8 bases sitting between them. In germline, CDR1 is SNHLY, CDR2 FYNNEI. The CDR3 is 12 residues long. The CDR3 is CACGSSNQPQHF. The CDR3 DNA reads TGTGCCTGCGGTAGTAGCAATCAGCCCCAGCATTTT.

This sequence joins TRBV5-5 and TRBJ2-1; D is tentatively TRBD1 or TRBD2 (5 bases each). Trimming stripped 4 bases from V and 10 bases from J, with 12 bases between. CDR1 is SGHKS and CDR2 is YYEKEE in the germline V gene (reference sequence). The CDR3 consists of 12 residues. DNA for the CDR3: TGTGCCAGCAGCAAGGGACCGGGGGAGCAGTTCTTC. Translating it yields CASSKGPGEQFF.

DNA of the CDR3: TGTGCCATCAGTGTCGGTGCGGGAACCTCTGGGGCCAACGTCCTGACTTTC. It encodes CAISVGAGTSGANVLTF. The rearrangement links TRBV10-3 to TRBJ2-6; D is possibly TRBD2 (6 bases). CDR3 length: 17 residues. V was shortened by 4 bases and J by 0 bases, with 13 bases between the two germline ends. Per germline, CDR1 ENHRY and CDR2 SYGVKD.

The V gene is TRBV12-3 or TRBV12-4, the J gene TRBJ1-1, with D unresolved. This CDR3 comprises 11 residues. V lost 3 bases and J lost 7, with 6 bases in between. The CDR3 is CASSFGFEAFF. The CDR3 nucleotides read TGTGCCAGCAGTTTCGGGTTTGAAGCTTTCTTT.

The gene calls are TRBV5-8 and TRBJ1-6; D not certain. In germline, CDR1 is SGHTS, CDR2 YDEGEE. This CDR3 spans 16 amino acids. Deletions cut 0 bases from V and 0 bases from J, with 7 bases between. DNA for the CDR3: TGTGCCAGCAGCTTGGAAGGCAGCTCCTATAATTCACCCCTCCACTTT. Its translation: CASSLEGSSYNSPLHF. Drawing the rest from reference TRBV5-8 and TRBJ1-6, the complete variable domain is EAGVTQSPTHLIKTRGQQATLRCSPISGHTSVYWYQQALGLGLQFLLWYDEGEERNRGNFPPRFSGRQFPNYSSELNVNALELEDSALYLCASSLEGSSYNSPLHFGNGTRLTVT.

The chain combines TRBV27 with TRBJ1-5, with TRBD1 identical over 11 bases. Germline V gene sequence: CDR1 MNHEY, CDR2 SMNVEV (reference sequence). Losses at the gene ends were 6 bases for V and 7 bases for J; bases not matched to a gene: 8. The CDR3 is 15 amino acids. As DNA, the CDR3 is TGTGCCAGCAGCAGCGGGACAGGGGGGAAACAGCCCCAGCATTTT. It encodes CASSSGTGGKQPQHF.

The chain is built from TRBV10-3 and TRBJ1-3; 7 bases line up with TRBD1. Germline V gene lookup returns CDR1 ENHRY and CDR2 SYGVKD. V shed 6 bases and J 4 bases; nucleotides not matched to a gene: 3. CDR3 length: 13 residues. CDR3 sequence reads: CAIRGTDGNTIYF. For the CDR3, the DNA is TGTGCCATCAGGGGGACAGACGGAAACACCATATATTTT.

The gene calls are TRBV11-3 and TRBJ2-7, with a tentative D call TRBD2 (6 bases). Germline V gene sequence: CDR1 SGHNT, CDR2 YENEEA. Trimming shortened V by 1 base and J by 0 bases, and 10 bases separated the two germline ends. The CDR3 is 15 residues long. DNA for the CDR3: TGTGCCAGCAGCTTAGCGGGAGAGAGCTCCTACGAGCAGTACTTC. Its protein product is CASSLAGESSYEQYF. Together with reference TRBV11-3 and TRBJ2-7, the CDR3 gives the full variable domain: EAGVVQSPRYKIIEKKQPVAFWCNPISGHNTLYWYLQNLGQGPELLIRYENEEAVDDSQLPKDRFSAERLKGVDSTLKIQPAELGDSAVYLCASSLAGESSYEQYFGPGTRLTVT.

This chain connects TRBV5-5 to TRBJ2-1; a weak D match, TRBD1 (6 bases). Germline CDR1 reads SGHKS; CDR2 reads YYEKEE (reference sequence). The CDR3 consists of 13 residues. The V gene lost 4 bases and the J gene lost 8 bases, with 13 bases spanning the gap. The CDR3 loop is CASSRPGGYEQFF. For the CDR3, the DNA is TGTGCCAGCAGCCGCCCTGGGGGCTATGAGCAGTTCTTC.

The chain recombines TRBV9 with TRBJ2-5, with 7 bases identical to TRBD2. V was clipped by 0 bases and J by 7 bases; unmatched bases: 12. Germline values: CDR1 SGDLS, CDR2 YYNGEE. The CDR3 runs 16 residues. The CDR3 here is CASSVVGERGRGTQYF. The CDR3 region has the DNA TGTGCCAGCAGCGTAGTCGGGGAGCGGGGCCGAGGGACCCAGTACTTC.

The chain uses TRBV7-3 and TRBJ1-2; D is unclear. CDR1 is SGHTA, CDR2 FQGTGA, per germline. There are 17 residues in the CDR3. The ends were cut back, 5 bases at V and 2 bases at J, with 21 bases in the middle. Here the CDR3 DNA reads TGTGCCAGCAGCCTTAGAGGGTCCTTCACGGAGAACTATGGCTACACCTTC. Translation gives CASSLRGSFTENYGYTF.

This chain joins TRBV20-1 and TRBJ2-7; TRBD2 is a possible D gene (7 bases). CDR1 is DFQATT, CDR2 SNEGSKA, per germline (reference sequence). CDR3 length: 14 amino acids. Trimming stripped 3 bases from V and 5 bases from J, with 17 bases between. The CDR3 loop reads CSASKGGGLDEQYF. The CDR3 DNA follows: TGCAGTGCTAGTAAAGGGGGAGGGTTGGACGAGCAGTACTTC.

V and J are TRBV15 and TRBJ1-5; no firm D call. This CDR3 spans 12 amino acids. Germline CDR1 is LNHNV and CDR2 is YYDKDF (reference sequence). V was clipped by 3 bases and J by 4 bases, with 4 bases between them. The chain's CDR3 is CATSRPNQPQHF. CDR3 DNA sequence: TGTGCCACCAGCAGGCCGAATCAGCCCCAGCATTTT.

The chain carries TRBV7-9 and TRBJ2-6, with D perhaps matching TRBD1 (6 bases). V lost 1 base to trimming and J lost 2 bases, with 12 bases between them. This CDR3 is 17 amino acids long. Per the germline V gene, CDR1 is SEHNR and CDR2 is FQNEAQ (reference sequence). CDR3 DNA: TGTGCCAGCAGCTTAGGTACAGGGTCTACTGGGGCCAACGTCCTGACTTTC. Its protein product is CASSLGTGSTGANVLTF.

The rearrangement uses TRBV25-1 and TRBJ1-6; no clear D gene. The V and J ends lost 7 bases and 1 base respectively, with 14 bases between them. The CDR3 has 16 residues. CDR1 and CDR2 (germline): MGHDK, SYGVNS. CDR3 DNA: TGTGCCAGCACCAGGTCGGATAGTTCCTATAATTCACCCCTCCACTTT. This gives the protein CASTRSDSSYNSPLHF.

This clone showed up just once. The chain couples TRBV19 to TRBJ2-1; perhaps TRBD2 as D (5 bases). The CDR3 sequence is 14 residues long. With 7 bases removed from V and 0 bases from J, the gap between germline ends came to 10 bases. From germline, CDR1 is LNHDA and CDR2 SQIVND (reference sequence). CDR3 nucleotide sequence: TGTGCCAGTAAGATGAGGGACTCCTACAATGAGCAGTTCTTC. Amino acids: CASKMRDSYNEQFF. Using reference TRBV19 and TRBJ2-1 for the parts outside the CDR3, the full variable domain is DGGITQSPKYLFRKEGQNVTLSCEQNLNHDAMYWYRQDPGQGLRLIYYSQIVNDFQKGDIAEGYSVSREKKESFPLTVTSAQKNPTAFYLCASKMRDSYNEQFFGPGTRLTVL.

V gene TRBV29-1 combines with J gene TRBJ2-3; 13 bases align to TRBD2. Germline CDR1 SQVTM, CDR2 ANQGSEA. The CDR3 contains 15 residues. V dropped 6 bases and J dropped 2; count of bases not matched to a gene: 5. The CDR3 loop is CSVWTSGRSTDTQYF. The CDR3 region has the DNA TGCAGCGTGTGGACTAGCGGGAGATCCACAGATACGCAGTATTTT.

The chain couples TRBV7-2 to TRBJ2-7; 11 bases are a match to TRBD2. Trimming took 5 bases from V and 3 from J; bases not matched to a gene: 9. This CDR3 is built from 16 residues. Germline CDR1 SGHTA, CDR2 FQGNSA. CDR3 protein: CASSLLAGVRDYEQYF. The CDR3 DNA reads as TGTGCCAGCAGCCTACTAGCGGGAGTTCGGGACTACGAGCAGTACTTC. Complete variable domain (other parts from reference TRBV7-2 and TRBJ2-7): GAGVSQSPSNKVTEKGKDVELRCDPISGHTALYWYRQSLGQGLEFLIYFQGNSAPDKSGLPSDRFSAERTGGSVSTLTIQRTQQEDSAVYLCASSLLAGVRDYEQYFGPGTRLTVT.

The chain joins TRBV4-3 to TRBJ1-1, with D uncertain. This CDR3 is built from 16 residues. With 1 base removed from V and 2 bases from J, the gap between germline ends came to 14 bases. Germline CDR1 is LGHNA and CDR2 is YSLEER. CDR3 loop: CASSQVRSLSNTEAFF. DNA for the CDR3: TGCGCCAGCAGCCAAGTCCGGTCGTTGAGTAACACTGAAGCTTTCTTT.

V and J are TRBV3-1 (or the pseudogene TRBV3-2) and TRBJ2-3; TRBD1 matches 8 bases. Losses at the gene ends were 0 bases for V and 7 bases for J; bases not matched to a gene: 15. The CDR3 is made up of 18 amino acids. Looked up from germline, CDR1 is LGHDT and CDR2 is YNNKEL (reference sequence). In nucleotides, the CDR3 is TGTGCCAGCAGCCAAGATTTAAGGGGGACAGGTCAGGGGAATACGCAGTATTTT. This translates into CASSQDLRGTGQGNTQYF.

The chain recombines TRBV3-1 (or the pseudogene TRBV3-2) with TRBJ1-1, with D perhaps matching TRBD1 (5 bases). Germline V lookup: CDR1 LGHDT, CDR2 YNNKEL (reference sequence). V was trimmed by 2 bases and J by 1 base, leaving 11 bases between them. This CDR3 contains 15 residues. The CDR3 sequence: CASSQNPGGNTEAFF. CDR3 sequence (DNA): TGTGCCAGCAGCCAAAACCCCGGGGGGAACACTGAAGCTTTCTTT.

V gene TRBV7-6 combines with J gene TRBJ1-3; no reliable D call. Trimming removed 5 bases from V and 0 bases from J, with 11 bases in between. Germline V CDR1 and CDR2: SGHVS, FNYEAQ. The CDR3 contains 15 residues. Written as DNA, the CDR3 is TGTGCCAGCAGCCCAGCCTGGGGCTCTGGAAACACCATATATTTT. Amino acids: CASSPAWGSGNTIYF.

This chain uses TRBV9 with TRBJ1-3; D might be TRBD1 (5 bases). Germline loops: CDR1 SGDLS, CDR2 YYNGEE. The CDR3 extends over 18 amino acids. Trimming left V 3 bases short and J 0 bases short, with 19 bases between. The CDR3 region is CASSEGSTTEYSGNTIYF. The CDR3 DNA is TGTGCCAGCAGCGAGGGATCCACGACAGAGTACTCTGGAAACACCATATATTTT. Based on the CDR3 plus reference TRBV9 and TRBJ1-3, the full variable domain is DSGVTQTPKHLITATGQRVTLRCSPRSGDLSVYWYQQSLDQGLQFLIQYYNGEERAKGNILERFSAQQFPDLHSELNLSSLELGDSALYFCASSEGSTTEYSGNTIYFGEGSWLTVV.

This chain links TRBV30 with TRBJ1-2; D possibly corresponds to TRBD1 (6 bases). Germline V gene sequence: CDR1 GTSNPN, CDR2 SVGIG (reference sequence). This CDR3 has 12 amino acids. The ends were cut back, 0 bases at V and 10 bases at J, with 12 bases in the middle. CDR3 in DNA: TGTGCCTGGAGTGTCGCAGGGGCCACCTACACCTTC. Its protein product is CAWSVAGATYTF.